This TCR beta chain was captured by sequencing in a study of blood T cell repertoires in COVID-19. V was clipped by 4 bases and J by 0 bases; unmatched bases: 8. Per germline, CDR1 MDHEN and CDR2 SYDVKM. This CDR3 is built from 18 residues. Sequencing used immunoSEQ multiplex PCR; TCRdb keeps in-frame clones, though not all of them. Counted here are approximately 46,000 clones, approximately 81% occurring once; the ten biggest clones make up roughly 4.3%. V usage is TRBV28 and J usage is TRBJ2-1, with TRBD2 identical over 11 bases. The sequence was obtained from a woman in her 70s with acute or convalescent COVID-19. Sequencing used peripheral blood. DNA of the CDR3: TGTGCCAGCAGTTCGATAGCGGGAGGGCCGGGCTCCTACAATGAGCAGTTCTTC. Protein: CASSSIAGGPGSYNEQFF. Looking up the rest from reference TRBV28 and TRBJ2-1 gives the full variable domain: DVKVTQSSRYLVKRTGEKVFLECVQDMDHENMFWYRQDPGLGLRLIYFSYDVKMKEKGDIPEGYSVSREKKERFSLILESASTNQTSMYLCASSSIAGGPGSYNEQFFGPGTRLTVL.